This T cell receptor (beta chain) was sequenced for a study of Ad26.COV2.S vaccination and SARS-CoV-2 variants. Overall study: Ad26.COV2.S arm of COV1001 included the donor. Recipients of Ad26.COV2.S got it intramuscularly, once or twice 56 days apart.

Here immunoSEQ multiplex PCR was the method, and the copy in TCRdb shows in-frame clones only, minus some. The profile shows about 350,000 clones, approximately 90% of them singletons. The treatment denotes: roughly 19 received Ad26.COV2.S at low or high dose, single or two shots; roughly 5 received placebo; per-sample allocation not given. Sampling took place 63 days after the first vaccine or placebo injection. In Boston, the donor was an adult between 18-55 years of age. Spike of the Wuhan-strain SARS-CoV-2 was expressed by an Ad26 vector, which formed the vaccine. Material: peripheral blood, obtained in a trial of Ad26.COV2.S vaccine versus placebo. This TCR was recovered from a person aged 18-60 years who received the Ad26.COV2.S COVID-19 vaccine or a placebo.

The DNA of the CDR3 is TGTGCCAGCAGTTTGCCGGGACAGGGCTCCTACGAGCAGTACTTC. It is translated as CASSLPGQGSYEQYF. V gene TRBV6-2 or TRBV6-3 combines with J gene TRBJ2-7; 9 bases agree with TRBD1. CDR1 is MNHEY and CDR2 is SVGEGT in the germline V gene. V lost 4 bases and J lost 0; bases outside the gene matches: 4. The CDR3 is made up of 15 amino acids.